This passage covers 7 T cell receptor beta chains from one sample sequenced in a study of shared clonotypes between healthy human individuals. The data were produced by immunoSEQ multiplex PCR, yet TCRdb's version contains in-frame clones alone and is incomplete. The sample has fewer than 700,000 clones; around 95% are singletons. Selected positively for CCR7 and CD45RO-negative, naive CD8 cells excluded terminally differentiated effector memory CD45RA+ cells. The sequenced sample consisted of naive CD8+ T cells sorted from blood. All receptors come from a woman aged 25 to 39 in good health.

The rearrangement links TRBV28 to TRBJ1-2; TRBD1 agrees at 9 bases. The CDR3 length is 18 residues. Germline-derived CDR1 and CDR2 are MDHEN and SYDVKM. Trimming took 5 bases from V and 8 from J; bases not matched to a gene: 21. In DNA, the CDR3 is TGTGCCAGCAGTCCGCGTTCCAGGGTTCGGGACAGGGAAGGCGGCTACACCTTC. Translating gives CASSPRSRVRDREGGYTF.

The CDR3 loop reads CASSRVGDSNQPQHF. Written as DNA, the CDR3 is TGTGCCAGCAGCCGGGTAGGCGATAGCAATCAGCCCCAGCATTTT. The chain joins TRBV7-9 to TRBJ1-5; no definite D call. This CDR3 contains 15 residues. Trimming cost V 5 bases and J 0 bases, with 11 bases left between them. Per the germline V gene, CDR1 is SEHNR and CDR2 is FQNEAQ (reference sequence).

The V gene is TRBV12-2, the J gene TRBJ2-1; the table gives TRBD1 as D, unverified against the DNA. TRBV12-2 is annotated as a pseudogene. This CDR3 is built from 15 residues. In nucleotides, the CDR3 is TGTGCAAGTCGCCTCCCGGTGGGCGCATGTAATGAGCAGTTCTTC. Amino acid sequence: CASRLPVGACNEQFF.

The V gene is TRBV10-3, the J gene TRBJ1-1; D gene ambiguous. The ends were cut back, 6 bases at V and 3 bases at J, with 11 bases in the middle. This CDR3 has 13 amino acids. Germline CDR1 ENHRY, CDR2 SYGVKD. In DNA, the CDR3 is TGTGCCATCAGATTCGACGGAGACACTGAAGCTTTCTTT. This translates into CAIRFDGDTEAFF.

The CDR3, as DNA: TGTGCCAGCAGTTTATTCCAGGGGTCAGCCTACGAGCAGTACTTC. This encodes CASSLFQGSAYEQYF. The chain has TRBV27 and TRBJ2-7, with a tentative D call TRBD1 (6 bases). The germline gives CDR1 MNHEY, CDR2 SMNVEV (reference sequence). The V gene lost 1 base and the J gene lost 2 bases, with 12 bases spanning the gap. There are 15 residues in the CDR3.

To note about this clone: The same CDR3 also results from other DNA sequences found in this sample. V and J are TRBV28 and TRBJ1-5; D perhaps matches TRBD1 (6 bases). Looked up from germline, CDR1 is MDHEN and CDR2 is SYDVKM. This CDR3 comprises 15 residues. Trimming removed 6 bases at V and 2 bases at J, with 14 bases between. DNA for the CDR3: TGTGCCAGCAGCCTAGGGGGATTCGGCAATCAGCCCCAGCATTTT. It is translated as CASSLGGFGNQPQHF.

This chain links TRBV27 with TRBJ2-3; TRBD1 agrees at 7 bases. Germline-derived CDR1 and CDR2 are MNHEY and SMNVEV (reference sequence). This CDR3 region has 15 residues. V dropped 2 bases and J dropped 0; count of bases not matched to a gene: 2. Here the CDR3 DNA reads TGTGCCAGCAGTTTACGACAGGGAAGCACAGATACGCAGTATTTT. Translating gives CASSLRQGSTDTQYF.